The 23 T cell receptor beta chains below were found in one sample sequenced in a study of shared clonotypes between healthy human individuals. The assay was immunoSEQ multiplex PCR, and TCRdb's table has in-frame clones only and misses some. The sample has roughly 490,000 clones; around 79% are singletons. The material sequenced was PBMCs. The receptors derive from a woman between 40 and 50 years old in good health. Some clones in this sample may be carry-over from other donors' samples.

V gene TRBV5-1 combines with J gene TRBJ2-2; D not resolved. The germline V and J ends were trimmed by 0 bases and 0 bases, with 9 bases remaining between them. The CDR3 runs 16 residues. Germline-derived CDR1 and CDR2 are SGHRS and YFSETQ. As DNA, the CDR3 is TGCGCCAGCAGCTTGGTTGGGCTCGCGAACACCGGGGAGCTGTTTTTT. It codes for CASSLVGLANTGELFF.

The rearrangement links TRBV21-1 to TRBJ2-7. TRBV21-1 is a listed pseudogene. CDR3 length: 15 amino acids. The CDR3 DNA reads TGTGCCAGCAGCAAAGAAAGGGCCCCGGACTACGAGCAGTACTTC. The encoded protein is CASSKERAPDYEQYF.

This clone showed up just a few times. The chain employs TRBV5-1 and TRBJ2-1, with TRBD2 identical over 7 bases. In germline, CDR1 is SGHRS, CDR2 YFSETQ. The CDR3 is 15 amino acids. V trimming: 7 bases; J trimming: 7 bases; junction bases outside the gene matches: 14. Here the CDR3 DNA reads TGCGCCAGCCACCTATTGATGGGAGGGGAAAATGAGCAGTTCTTC. Its protein product is CASHLLMGGENEQFF.

Of note for this clone: A much larger clone lies one base from this, so it may be a read error. Other DNA sequences in the sample encode the same CDR3. This chain uses TRBV27 with TRBJ1-5, with D maybe TRBD1 (5 bases). V lost 2 bases to trimming and J lost 2 bases, with 7 bases between them. The CDR3 is 14 residues long. Germline assignment: CDR1 MNHEY and CDR2 SMNVEV (reference sequence). The CDR3 loop reads CASSLGRGNQPQHF. As DNA, the CDR3 is TGTGCCAGCAGTTTAGGCAGGGGCAATCAGCCCCAGCATTTT.

The chain has TRBV10-2 and TRBJ2-7; TRBD1 is a possible D gene (6 bases). The CDR3 contains 14 residues. Germline CDR1 and CDR2: WSHSY and SAAADI. Trimming removed 6 bases from V and 0 bases from J, with 12 bases in between. The DNA of the CDR3 is TGCGCCAGCAGACAGGGCCGGTTCTCCTACGAGCAGTACTTC. Translated, it gives CASRQGRFSYEQYF.

This clone was counted once. The chain has TRBV7-3 and TRBJ2-2, with 11 bases matching TRBD2. V dropped 3 bases and J dropped 5; count of bases not matched to a gene: 8. The CDR3 is 17 residues long. Germline V gene sequence: CDR1 SGHTA, CDR2 FQGTGA. For the CDR3, the DNA is TGTGCCAGCAGCTTGGGGGCACTAGCGGGAGTTACCGGGGAGCTGTTTTTT. It yields the protein CASSLGALAGVTGELFF. Variable domain in full (rest from reference TRBV7-3 and TRBJ2-2): GAGVSQTPSNKVTEKGKYVELRCDPISGHTALYWYRQSLGQGPEFLIYFQGTGAADDSGLPNDRFFAVRPEGSVSTLKIQRTERGDSAVYLCASSLGALAGVTGELFFGEGSRLTVL.

This chain connects TRBV9 to TRBJ1-4, with D perhaps matching TRBD1 (6 bases). V gave up 1 base and J gave up 0 bases, with 10 bases separating them. This CDR3 has 16 amino acids. The germline CDR1 and CDR2 sequences are SGDLS and YYNGEE. CDR3 residues: CASSVTGTSTNEKLFF. Here the CDR3 DNA reads TGTGCCAGCAGCGTAACGGGGACATCAACTAATGAAAAACTGTTTTTT.

The sample holds a few counts of this clone. The chain is built from TRBV19 and TRBJ2-1; 8 bases fit TRBD1. The CDR3 consists of 15 residues. Germline V lookup: CDR1 LNHDA, CDR2 SQIVND (reference sequence). The trim removed 7 bases at V and 4 bases at J, leaving 9 bases unmatched. CDR3 DNA: TGTGCCAGTAACAGGCAGGGGGCAGAATACAATGAGCAGTTCTTC. Translation: CASNRQGAEYNEQFF.

The chain employs TRBV30 and TRBJ2-7; D tentatively reads TRBD1 or TRBD2 (5 bases each). Germline CDR1 GTSNPN, CDR2 SVGIG (reference sequence). V lost 4 bases to trimming and J lost 7 bases, with 17 bases between them. The CDR3 is 13 amino acids. The CDR3 spells CAWTRGSLREQYF. CDR3 in DNA: TGTGCCTGGACCCGGGGCAGTCTACGAGAGCAGTACTTC.

J is TRBJ2-3 and V is TRBV2; 13 bases fit TRBD2. CDR1 SNHLY and CDR2 FYNNEI come from the germline V gene. CDR3 length: 19 residues. The V and J ends lost 5 bases and 1 base, in that order; junction bases with no gene match: 12. The CDR3 reads CASSQTSGRSVVGTDTQYF. As DNA, the CDR3 is TGTGCCAGCAGTCAGACTAGCGGGAGGTCCGTCGTCGGCACAGATACGCAGTATTTT.

This chain connects TRBV9 to TRBJ2-3, with 10 bases aligning to TRBD2. Per germline, CDR1 SGDLS and CDR2 YYNGEE. The V gene end was trimmed by 0 bases and the J gene end by 8 bases; junction bases not matched to a gene: 9. This CDR3 contains 16 residues. CDR3: CASSVGGAGGPGTQYF. CDR3 bases: TGTGCCAGCAGCGTAGGGGGAGCGGGAGGGCCGGGTACGCAGTATTTT.

The chain links TRBV28 to TRBJ2-1, with 9 positions matching TRBD2. The ends lost 2 bases at V and 2 bases at J; junction bases unmatched: 4. Per germline, CDR1 MDHEN and CDR2 SYDVKM. The CDR3 consists of 16 residues. Here the CDR3 reads CASSLGAGGPYNEQFF. In nucleotides, the CDR3 is TGTGCCAGCAGTTTAGGGGCGGGGGGGCCCTACAATGAGCAGTTCTTC.

CDR3 sequence: CAYSLSSGNTIYF. CDR3 coding DNA: TGTGCCTACAGTCTATCCTCTGGAAACACCATATATTTT. V gene TRBV30 combines with J gene TRBJ1-3; unclear D gene. V lost 7 bases and J lost 0, with 10 bases in between. The CDR3 extends over 13 amino acids. Germline V gene lookup returns CDR1 GTSNPN and CDR2 SVGIG (reference sequence).

The gene calls are TRBV27 and TRBJ1-4, with 8 bases identical to TRBD1. With V trimmed by 5 bases and J by 7 bases, 15 bases remained unmatched. The CDR3 length is 17 residues. The germline V gene has CDR1 MNHEY and CDR2 SMNVEV (reference sequence). The DNA for the CDR3 is TGTGCCAGCAGTACAAATCTTCCGGACAGGGCGTCTGAAAAACTGTTTTTT. Translated: CASSTNLPDRASEKLFF.

This clone was detected once. This chain uses TRBV4-2 with TRBJ2-4, with D possibly being TRBD2 (5 bases). The length of the CDR3 is 15 residues. V was cut by 4 bases and J by 5 bases, with 15 bases left in between. Germline V CDR1 and CDR2: LGHNA, YNFKEQ. The CDR3, as DNA: TGTGCCAGCAGCCGGGAATGGTACGGGGAAAACATTCAGTACTTC. Translated: CASSREWYGENIQYF.

This clone was observed once. V is TRBV4-1 and J is TRBJ1-5; the D gene is possibly TRBD1 (6 bases). This CDR3 spans 20 amino acids. Germline V gene sequence: CDR1 MGHRA, CDR2 YSYEKL. V was clipped by 0 bases and J by 7 bases, with 28 bases between them. The CDR3: CASSQDYGTSLGRIVQPQHF. The CDR3 DNA follows: TGCGCCAGCAGCCAAGATTACGGGACAAGTTTGGGGCGGATCGTACAGCCCCAGCATTTT.

The chain employs TRBV11-2 and TRBJ1-4; weak D call: TRBD1 (6 bases). CDR3 length: 16 amino acids. V shed 5 bases and J shed 0 bases, with 13 bases lying between them. Germline CDR1 reads SGHAT; CDR2 reads FQNNGV. CDR3 nucleotides: TGTGCCAGCAGCACGGGACAACCCGCAACTAATGAAAAACTGTTTTTT. It translates to CASSTGQPATNEKLFF.

This clone came up once. The chain combines TRBV7-5 with TRBJ2-5. TRBV7-5 is a pseudogene. This CDR3 region has 15 residues. The CDR3 nucleotides are TGTGCCAGAAGCCGTAGGAGGGGGGAGTCAGAGACCCAGTACTTC. Protein: CARSRRRGESETQYF.

The CDR3 here is CASTPVRRHEQYF. CDR3 bases: TGTGCCAGCACCCCGGTAAGACGCCACGAGCAGTACTTC. This chain joins TRBV25-1 and TRBJ2-5; D not resolved. The closer fit of TRBJ2-7 to the DNA end suggests the J call may be wrong. The CDR3 runs 13 residues. CDR1 is MGHDK and CDR2 is SYGVNS in the germline V gene.

This chain joins TRBV19 and TRBJ1-1, with D possibly matching TRBD1 (5 bases). Trimming removed 4 bases from V and 10 bases from J, with 22 bases in between. The CDR3 totals 15 residues. The germline gives CDR1 LNHDA, CDR2 SQIVND (reference sequence). For the CDR3, the DNA is TGTGCCAGTAGTACAACCCCAGGGTTTACCCCACCAGCTTTCTTT. Residues: CASSTTPGFTPPAFF.

This rearrangement joins TRBV28 to TRBJ2-7; TRBD1 or TRBD2 may be the D gene (5 bases each). Deletions cut 2 bases from V and 0 bases from J, with 11 bases between. Germline V lookup: CDR1 MDHEN, CDR2 SYDVKM. CDR3 length: 15 amino acids. The CDR3 DNA reads as TGTGCCAGCAGTTTAAGAGGGGTTCCCTCCTACGAGCAGTACTTC. Residues: CASSLRGVPSYEQYF.

This chain connects TRBV6-5 to TRBJ2-2; 9 bases match TRBD2. The CDR3 sequence is 14 residues long. Germline lookup yields CDR1 MNHEY and CDR2 SVGAGI. J gave up 6 bases and V 3 bases, and 2 bases lay outside the gene matches. DNA for the CDR3: TGTGCCAGCAGTTATGTAGCGGGGGCCGGGGAGCTGTTTTTT. Translating gives CASSYVAGAGELFF.

As to this clone: The germline gene is not matched at one end of the junction; a read error may be the cause. The V gene is TRBV28, the J gene TRBJ1-2; D gene uncertain. This CDR3 region has 13 residues. The germline CDR1 and CDR2 sequences are MDHEN and SYDVKM. Here the CDR3 DNA reads TGTGCCAGCAGTGGAAGGGCAAGGGATGGGTACACCTTC. Protein: CASSGRARDGYTF.